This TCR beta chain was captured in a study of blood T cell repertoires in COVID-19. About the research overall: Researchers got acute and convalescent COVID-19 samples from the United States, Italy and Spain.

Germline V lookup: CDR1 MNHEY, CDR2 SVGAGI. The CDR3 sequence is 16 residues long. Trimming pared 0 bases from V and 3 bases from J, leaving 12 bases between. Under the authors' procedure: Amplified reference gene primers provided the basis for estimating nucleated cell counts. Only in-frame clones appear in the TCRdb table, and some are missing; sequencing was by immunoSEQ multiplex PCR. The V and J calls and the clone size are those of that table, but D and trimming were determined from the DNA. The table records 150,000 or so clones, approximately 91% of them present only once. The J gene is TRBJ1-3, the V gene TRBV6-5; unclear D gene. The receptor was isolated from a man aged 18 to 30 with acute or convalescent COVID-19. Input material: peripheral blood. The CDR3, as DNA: TGTGCCAGCAGTTACTCGAGAAGAGGAGGTGGAAACACCATATATTTT. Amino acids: CASSYSRRGGGNTIYF.